The clone carrying this T cell receptor (beta chain) has ten or more counts. What it binds is unknown. Hyperthyroidism in the patients, aged 18 to 65, was newly diagnosed and under 2 months in duration. PBMCs stemmed from around 10 ml fresh peripheral blood. Germline lookup yields CDR1 SGHTA and CDR2 FQGTGA. The CDR3 is 14 residues long. V gave up 4 bases and J gave up 2 bases; unmatched junction bases: 4. The sample belongs to a study of T cells in Graves' hyperthyroidism and ophthalmopathy. Study outcomes and limitations: By a 13 V-J model, ophthalmopathy was set apart from stable hyperthyroidism. In blood, most of the thyroid clonotypes expanded above 0.001 were also present.

What was amplified from RNA transcripts were TCR beta CDR3 regions. During a first-round RT-PCR of the TCR CDR3, the HTBI primer set was used. TCRdb re-analysed the multiplex PCR reads in MiXCR, keeping a single row per CDR3 protein. The data contain more than 300,000 distinct CDR3 sequences, roughly 13% of them seen just once; the ten biggest clones take up around 9.2%. The rearrangement uses TRBV7-3 and TRBJ2-5; TRBD2 agrees at 7 bases. The specimen was blood. This clonotype was sampled from a woman aged 18-30 years with Graves' hyperthyroidism. CDR3 bases: TGTGCCAGCAGCTCCCTAGCGGATCAAGAGACCCAGTACTTC. Amino acids: CASSSLADQETQYF. Full variable domain (remainder filled in from reference TRBV7-3 and TRBJ2-5): GAGVSQTPSNKVTEKGKYVELRCDPISGHTALYWYRQSLGQGPEFLIYFQGTGAADDSGLPNDRFFAVRPEGSVSTLKIQRTERGDSAVYLCASSSLADQETQYFGPGTRLLVL.